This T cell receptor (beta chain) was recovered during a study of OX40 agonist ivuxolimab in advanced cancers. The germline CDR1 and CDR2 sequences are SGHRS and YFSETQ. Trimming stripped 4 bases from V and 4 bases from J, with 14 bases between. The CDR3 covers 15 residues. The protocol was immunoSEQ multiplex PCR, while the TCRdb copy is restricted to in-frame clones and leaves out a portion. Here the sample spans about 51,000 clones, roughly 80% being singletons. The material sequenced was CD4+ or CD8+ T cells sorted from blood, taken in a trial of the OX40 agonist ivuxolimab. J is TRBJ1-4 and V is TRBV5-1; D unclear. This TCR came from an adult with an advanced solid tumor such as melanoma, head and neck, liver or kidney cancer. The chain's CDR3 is CASSRSGRDNEKLFF. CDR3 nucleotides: TGCGCCAGCAGCCGGTCGGGGAGGGATAATGAAAAACTGTTTTTT.